A selection of T cell receptor beta chains follows, all from one sample in a study of blood T cell repertoires in COVID-19. The repertoire was sequenced with immunoSEQ multiplex PCR; TCRdb's copy has only in-frame clones and lacks some. The data show 80,000 to 100,000 clones, over 75% seen once. Input material: peripheral blood. The source is a man between 60 and 70 years old with acute or convalescent COVID-19. Both conserved end residues are part of each CDR3. D genes are given only for firm matches. Clone size is not always given. Where it is, it says once, few, many or a class for expanded clones.

V gene	clone size	D gene	J gene	CDR3 protein	CDR3 DNA
TRBV9	.	.	TRBJ1-2	CASSVLDGGYGYTF	TGTGCCAGCAGCGTATTAGATGGAGGCTATGGCTACACCTTC
TRBV6-2/TRBV6-3	.	.	TRBJ1-1	CASSYNGHMNTEAFF	TGTGCCAGCAGTTACAATGGACACATGAACACTGAAGCTTTCTTT
TRBV10-3	.	.	TRBJ1-1	CAIGGGTEAFF	TGTGCCATCGGCGGGGGCACTGAAGCTTTCTTT
TRBV3-1/TRBV3-2	.	TRBD1	TRBJ1-1	CASTGTGSLKTEAFF	TGTGCCAGCACCGGGACAGGTAGTCTTAAGACTGAAGCTTTCTTT
TRBV28	.	TRBD1	TRBJ2-7	CASSTQTGGTLRQYF	TGTGCCAGCAGTACCCAGACAGGGGGCACCCTTCGGCAGTACTTC
TRBV9	.	.	TRBJ1-5	CASSEVGSDQPQHF	TGTGCCAGCAGCGAGGTGGGGAGTGATCAGCCCCAGCATTTT
TRBV4-1	.	TRBD2	TRBJ2-1	CASSQKPTSGGAFYNEQFF	TGCGCCAGCAGCCAGAAGCCCACTAGCGGGGGGGCTTTTTACAATGAGCAGTTCTTC
TRBV6-5	.	.	TRBJ2-7	CASANTGSSYEQYF	TGTGCCAGTGCAAACACAGGAAGCTCCTACGAGCAGTACTTC
TRBV20-1	.	.	TRBJ2-7	CSASLPGSSYEQYF	TGCAGTGCTAGTCTTCCTGGCTCCTCCTACGAGCAGTACTTC
TRBV10-3	few	TRBD1	TRBJ2-2	CAISDEPGGGTGELFF	TGTGCCATCAGTGACGAACCAGGGGGCGGCACCGGGGAGCTGTTTTTT
TRBV5-1	few	.	TRBJ1-2	CASREGDGLLYGYTF	TGCGCCAGCAGGGAAGGGGACGGACTACTCTATGGCTACACCTTC
TRBV10-3	.	.	TRBJ2-7	CAISESSDLSYEQYF	TGTGCCATCAGTGAGTCAAGCGACCTCTCCTACGAGCAGTACTTC
TRBV5-1	.	.	TRBJ2-1	CASSRDGAERYNEQFF	TGCGCCAGCAGCCGAGATGGGGCAGAGCGATACAATGAGCAGTTCTTC
TRBV27	.	TRBD1	TRBJ2-2	CASSYRGTGAGELFF	TGTGCCAGCAGCTATAGGGGGACAGGGGCCGGGGAGCTGTTTTTT
TRBV4-3	.	.	TRBJ2-3	CASSQEGADTQYF	TGCGCCAGCAGCCAAGAGGGGGCGGATACGCAGTATTTT
TRBV5-1	.	.	TRBJ1-1	CASSLETGNTEAFF	TGCGCCAGCAGCTTGGAGACAGGGAACACTGAAGCTTTCTTT
TRBV7-8	.	.	TRBJ1-5	CASSLLNSYNQPQHF	TGTGCCAGCAGCTTACTAAACAGCTACAATCAGCCCCAGCATTTT
TRBV10-3	.	TRBD1	TRBJ2-3	CAIMATGPPDTQYF	TGTGCCATCATGGCGACAGGGCCACCAGATACGCAGTATTTT
TRBV11-2	.	TRBD1	TRBJ2-1	CASSTDRGKYNEQFF	TGTGCCAGCAGCACCGACAGGGGGAAATACAATGAGCAGTTCTTC
TRBV7-2	.	TRBD1	TRBJ1-2	CASSPTRGLKMYGYTF	TGTGCCAGCAGCCCGACCAGGGGGCTAAAGATGTATGGCTACACCTTC
TRBV7-6	.	.	TRBJ2-7	CASSLWESEEVF	TGTGCCAGCAGCTTATGGGAGAGTGAGGAAGTTTTC